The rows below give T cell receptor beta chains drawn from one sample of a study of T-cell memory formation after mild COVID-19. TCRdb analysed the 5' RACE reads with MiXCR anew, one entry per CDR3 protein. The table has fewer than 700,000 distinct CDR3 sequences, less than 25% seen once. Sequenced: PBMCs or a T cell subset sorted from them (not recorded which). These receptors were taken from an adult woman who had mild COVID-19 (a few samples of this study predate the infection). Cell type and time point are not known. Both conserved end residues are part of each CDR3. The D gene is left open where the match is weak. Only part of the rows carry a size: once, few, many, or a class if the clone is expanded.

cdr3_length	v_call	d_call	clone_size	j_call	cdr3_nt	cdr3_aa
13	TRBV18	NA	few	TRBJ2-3	TGTGCCAGCTCACCAGGTACGGTCGATACGCAGTATTTT	CASSPGTVDTQYF
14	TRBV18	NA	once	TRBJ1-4	TGTGCCAGCTCACCTGCTGTCTCTAATGAAAAACTGTTTTTT	CASSPAVSNEKLFF
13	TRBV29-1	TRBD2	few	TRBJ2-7	TGCAGCGTTGATCCTAGCGGGAGCTACGAGCAGTACTTC	CSVDPSGSYEQYF
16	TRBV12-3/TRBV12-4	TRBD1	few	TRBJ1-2	TGTGCCAGCAGTTCAAGCTCGACAGGGGATTTCTATGGCTACACCTTC	CASSSSSTGDFYGYTF
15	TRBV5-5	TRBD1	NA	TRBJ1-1	TGTGCCAGCAGCTTGAAACAGGGGATGAACACTGAAGCTTTCTTT	CASSLKQGMNTEAFF
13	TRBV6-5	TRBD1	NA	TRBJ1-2	TGTGCCAGCAGGTTAACAGGGGGCGATGGCTACACCTTC	CASRLTGGDGYTF
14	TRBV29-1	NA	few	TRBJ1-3	TGCAGCGTTGCTCGGGGCGCGGAGGGAAACACCATATATTTT	CSVARGAEGNTIYF
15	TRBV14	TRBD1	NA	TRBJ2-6	TGTGCCAGCAGCGACAGGGTTACTGGGGCCAACGTCCTGACTTTC	CASSDRVTGANVLTF
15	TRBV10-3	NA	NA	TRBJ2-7	TGTGCCATCAGTGACCCTTTGAGGGGATCCTACGAGCAGTACTTC	CAISDPLRGSYEQYF
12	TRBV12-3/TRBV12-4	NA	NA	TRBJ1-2	TGTGCCAGCAGTCTAGGGATTTTTGGCTACACCTTC	CASSLGIFGYTF
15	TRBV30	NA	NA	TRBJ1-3	TGTGCCTGGAGTGCCGGACCGCTCTCTGGAAACACCATATATTTT	CAWSAGPLSGNTIYF
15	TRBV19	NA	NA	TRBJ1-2	TGTGCCAGTAGGCCGGGACCTTCCCTTAACTATGGCTACACCTTC	CASRPGPSLNYGYTF
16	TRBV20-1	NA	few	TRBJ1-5	TGCAGTGCTAGATTTACGCCGGACGTTAGCAATCAGCCCCAGCATTTT	CSARFTPDVSNQPQHF
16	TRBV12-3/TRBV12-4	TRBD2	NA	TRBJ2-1	TGTGCCAGCAGTATATACTCGGGACTAGGGGGGAATGAGCAGTTCTTC	CASSIYSGLGGNEQFF
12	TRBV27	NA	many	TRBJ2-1	TGTGCCAGCGCTCTCTCCTACAATGAGCAGTTCTTC	CASALSYNEQFF
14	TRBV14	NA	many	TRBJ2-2	TGTGCCAGCAGCCAAGTTTCCGTGACCGGGGAGCTGTTTTTT	CASSQVSVTGELFF
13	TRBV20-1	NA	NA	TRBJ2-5	TGCAGTGCTATGTTCAGGGAGCAAGAGACCCAGTACTTC	CSAMFREQETQYF
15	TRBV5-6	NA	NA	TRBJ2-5	TGTGCCAGCAGCCGGGGTCTAGCCGCCCAAGAGACCCAGTACTTC	CASSRGLAAQETQYF
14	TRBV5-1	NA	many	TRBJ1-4	TGCGCCAGCAGCTTGAACATTGCAGGTGGAAAACTGTTTTTT	CASSLNIAGGKLFF
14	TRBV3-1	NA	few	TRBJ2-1	TGTGCCAGCAGCCAAGTTGCAGGGCACAATGAGCAGTTCTTC	CASSQVAGHNEQFF
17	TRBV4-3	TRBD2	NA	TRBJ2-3	TGCGCCAGCAGCCAAGCGTGGAGGACTAGGAGCACAGATACGCAGTATTTT	CASSQAWRTRSTDTQYF
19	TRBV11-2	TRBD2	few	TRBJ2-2	TGTGCCAGCAGCGCACGGACTAGCGGGGGAAAATCGAACACCGGGGAGCTGTTTTTT	CASSARTSGGKSNTGELFF
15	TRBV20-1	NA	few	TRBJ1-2	TGCAGTGCTACCGGTGCCGGGGGCCACCGCTATGGCTACACCTTC	CSATGAGGHRYGYTF
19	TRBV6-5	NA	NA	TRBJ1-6	TGTGCCAGCAGTCACCAGTCCAGCCCGCCCAGCTCCTATAATTCACCCCTCCACTTT	CASSHQSSPPSSYNSPLHF
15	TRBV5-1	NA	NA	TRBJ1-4	TGCGCCAGCAGCAACCAGGGTGGGCCTAATGAAAAACTGTTTTTT	CASSNQGGPNEKLFF
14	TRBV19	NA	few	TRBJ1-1	TGTGCCAGTAGTATGGGCAGGGAAAGCACTGAAGCTTTCTTT	CASSMGRESTEAFF
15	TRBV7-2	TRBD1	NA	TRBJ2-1	TGTGCCAGCACCGTACAGGGGGGCCCCTACAATGAGCAGTTCTTC	CASTVQGGPYNEQFF
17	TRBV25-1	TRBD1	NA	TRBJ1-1	TGTGCCAGCAGGGGTCCAGTCGGGACAGGAACGAACACTGAAGCTTTCTTT	CASRGPVGTGTNTEAFF
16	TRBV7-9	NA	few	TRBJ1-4	TGTGCCAGCAGCTTAGGGGAGGGACGGAGTAGTGAAAAACTGTTTTTT	CASSLGEGRSSEKLFF
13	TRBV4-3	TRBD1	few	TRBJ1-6	TGCGCCAGCAGCCCTTACAGGGGGATATCCCTCCACTTT	CASSPYRGISLHF
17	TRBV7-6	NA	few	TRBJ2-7	TGTGCCAGCAGCCTCATAGCGGACCACCCGGGATCCTACGAGCAGTACTTC	CASSLIADHPGSYEQYF
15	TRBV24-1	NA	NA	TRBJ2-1	TGTGCCACCAGTGCTGAGGGGGTAGACTACAATGAGCAGTTCTTC	CATSAEGVDYNEQFF
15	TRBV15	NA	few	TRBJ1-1	TGTGCCACCAGCAGAGGTAAAACTGGGGACACTGAAGCTTTCTTT	CATSRGKTGDTEAFF
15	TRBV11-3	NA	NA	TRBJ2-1	TGTGCCGGCAGCTTACAGGGAGGCGCCTACAATGAGCAGTTCTTC	CAGSLQGGAYNEQFF
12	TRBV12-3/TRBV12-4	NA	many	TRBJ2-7	TGTGCCAGCAGCCGGATGATCCACGAGCAGTACTTC	CASSRMIHEQYF
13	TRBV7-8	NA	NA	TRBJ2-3	TGTGCCAGCAGCCAGGGGAGGGAAGATACGCAGTATTTT	CASSQGREDTQYF
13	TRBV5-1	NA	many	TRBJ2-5	TGCGCCAGCAGCTTGGCCACACAAGAGACCCAGTACTTC	CASSLATQETQYF
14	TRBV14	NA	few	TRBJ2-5	TGTGCCAGCAGCGGACTAAGCGGACGGGAGACCCAGTACTTC	CASSGLSGRETQYF
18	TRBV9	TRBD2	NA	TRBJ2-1	TGTGCCAGCAGCGTAGGTAGCGGGGGTTACAGCTCCTACAATGAGCAGTTCTTC	CASSVGSGGYSSYNEQFF
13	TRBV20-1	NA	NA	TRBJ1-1	TGCAGTGCTAGCGAACAGGCGAACACTGAAGCTTTCTTT	CSASEQANTEAFF
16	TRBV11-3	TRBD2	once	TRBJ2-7	TGTGCCAGCAGCTTGGGCCCAGCGGGAGAGGGGTACGAGCAGTACTTC	CASSLGPAGEGYEQYF
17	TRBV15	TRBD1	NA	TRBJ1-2	TGTGCCACCAGCAGGGCCGGGGGGACAGGGGGTAACTATGGCTACACCTTC	CATSRAGGTGGNYGYTF
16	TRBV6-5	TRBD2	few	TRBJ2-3	TGTGCCAGCAGTTACGACGCTAGCGGGAGAGCGGATACGCAGTATTTT	CASSYDASGRADTQYF
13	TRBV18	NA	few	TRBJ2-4	TGTGCCAGCTCACCACCAGGGGCAAACATTCAGTACTTC	CASSPPGANIQYF
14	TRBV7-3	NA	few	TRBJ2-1	TGTGCCAGCAGCTTTGAGGGTTACTCGAATGAGCAGTTCTTC	CASSFEGYSNEQFF
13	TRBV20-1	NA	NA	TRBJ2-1	TGCAGTGCTAGGCCTGGACACGGCAATGAGCAGTTCTTC	CSARPGHGNEQFF
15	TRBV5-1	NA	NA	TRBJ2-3	TGCGCCAGCAGCTTGGGGAATTCGGGCACAGATACGCAGTATTTT	CASSLGNSGTDTQYF
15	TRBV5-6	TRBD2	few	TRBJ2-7	TGTGCCAGCAGATTCCGGACTAGCGGGAGTGGTGAGCAGTACTTC	CASRFRTSGSGEQYF
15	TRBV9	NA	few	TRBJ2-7	TGTGCCAGCAGCGTAGGGGAGGGGGGCCGGTACGAGCAGTACTTC	CASSVGEGGRYEQYF
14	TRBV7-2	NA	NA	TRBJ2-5	TGTGCCAGCAGCTTACGTCCGGGGGAAGAGACCCAGTACTTC	CASSLRPGEETQYF
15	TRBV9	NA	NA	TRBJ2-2	TGTGCCAGCAGCGTAGGCTGGGCGAACACCGGGGAGCTGTTTTTT	CASSVGWANTGELFF
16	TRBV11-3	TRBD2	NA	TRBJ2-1	TGTGCCAGCAGCCACTGGACTAGCGGGAGTTACAATGAGCAGTTCTTC	CASSHWTSGSYNEQFF
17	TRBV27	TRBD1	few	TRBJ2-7	TGTGCCAGCAGTCTCCTTGTAAGGACAGGTTTTTCCTACGAGCAGTACTTC	CASSLLVRTGFSYEQYF
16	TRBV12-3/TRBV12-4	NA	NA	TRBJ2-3	TGTGCCAGCAGGGGTAGAGGGCGGTCTAGCACAGATACGCAGTATTTT	CASRGRGRSSTDTQYF
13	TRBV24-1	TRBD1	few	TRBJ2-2	TGTGCCATCGGGACAGGGGTTCCCGGGGAGCTGTTTTTT	CAIGTGVPGELFF